This T cell receptor (beta chain) was captured in a study of spatial heterogeneity in lung cancer. Overall study: Among detected sequences, beta-chain ones consistently exceeded alpha-chain ones in number. Correlation of TCR transcript counts in tumor regions with a T cell module score from matched bulk RNA-seq was strong.

In the library, each TCR cDNA molecule bore its own unique molecular identifier. One entry per CDR3 protein, called by TCRdb with MiXCR from the 5' RACE reads. The data contain approximately 15,000 distinct CDR3 sequences, under 8% of them singletons. The sample's time point: sample taken at primary tumor resection. The 60 to 80 donors had untreated early-stage non-small cell lung cancer. Comment on this clonotype: Antigen unknown. This may come from a read error, since a much larger clone is one base off. Likely a read error: the CDR3 ends without its conserved phenylalanine or tryptophan. The size of this beta chain means little, since it is a stray read in a library made for alpha chains.

Germline values: CDR1 SEHNR, CDR2 FQNEAQ (reference sequence). The CDR3 has 14 amino acids. V was clipped by 4 bases and J by 6 bases; unmatched bases: 5. Overall study findings and caveats: How many expanded intratumoral alpha and beta TCRs were present tracked the tumor mutation count, which was a count of nonsynonymous mutations.

The TCR originated in a male donor with early-stage non-small cell lung cancer. The gene calls are TRBV7-9 and TRBJ2-1, with 8 bases identical to TRBD2. The source material was lung tumor tissue, sampled at surgery. The CDR3 DNA sequence: TGTGCCAGCAGCTCGACCGGGACTAGCAATGAGCAGTTCTTA. Amino acid sequence: CASSSTGTSNEQFL.